One and the same sample provided the 10 T cell receptor beta chains below, sequenced in a study of read filtering for tumor transcriptome and immune sequencing. Molecular barcoded adaptors covering alpha/delta and beta/gamma chains were used on roughly 400 ng RNA. One entry per CDR3 protein, called by TCRdb with MiXCR from the reads. Of 90,000 or so distinct CDR3 sequences listed, under 25% are singletons. The sequenced sample consisted of a population of CD138-negative cells sorted from bone marrow. These receptors were obtained from a donor older than 35 with multiple myeloma.

For this clonotype: A much larger clone differs from this one at a single base, so this may be a read error. The chain uses TRBV5-1 and TRBJ2-1; no definite D call. The ends were cut back, 4 bases at V and 2 bases at J, with 10 bases in the middle. The CDR3 is 14 residues long. Per germline, CDR1 SGHRS and CDR2 YFSETQ. CDR3 residues: CASSPPPTYNEQFF. CDR3 coding DNA: TGCGCCAGCAGCCCCCCACCAACCTACAATGAGCAGTTCTTC.

This clonotype was observed many times. The CDR3 spells CASSLRHGYTF. The CDR3 bases are TGTGCCAGCAGCTTAAGGCATGGCTACACCTTC. V gene TRBV7-9 combines with J gene TRBJ1-2; D call uncertain. The CDR3 consists of 11 residues. Per germline, CDR1 SEHNR and CDR2 FQNEAQ (reference sequence). Trimming took off 2 bases at V and 6 bases at J, with 4 bases between the two ends.

This clonotype was counted at least ten times. The rearrangement uses TRBV6-5 and TRBJ1-1, with a tentative D call TRBD1 (6 bases). Trimming left V 6 bases short and J 3 bases short, with 17 bases between. The CDR3 runs to 15 residues. CDR1 is MNHEY, CDR2 SVGAGI, per germline. CDR3 coding DNA: TGTGCCAGCAGGGCGAACCGGGGGCCGTACACTGAAGCTTTCTTT. Translated, it gives CASRANRGPYTEAFF.

This clonotype was counted at least ten times. The chain is built from TRBV7-8 and TRBJ1-1; D gene unclear. Germline V gives CDR1 SGHVS, CDR2 FQNEAQ. The CDR3 has 12 amino acids. The V gene lost 4 bases and the J gene lost 6 bases, with 9 bases spanning the gap. CDR3 region: CASSYFPPEAFF. CDR3 DNA: TGTGCCAGCAGCTATTTCCCCCCTGAAGCTTTCTTT.

This clonotype was detected ten times or more. The V gene is TRBV12-3 or TRBV12-4, the J gene TRBJ1-4, with D uncertain. The V and J ends lost 5 bases and 8 bases respectively, with 6 bases between them. The CDR3 covers 11 residues. The CDR3 loop is CASSSTEKLFF. Written as DNA, the CDR3 is TGTGCCAGCAGTAGTACCGAAAAACTGTTTTTT.

About this clonotype: Its ends do not fully match the called genes, so a read error is possible. The chain employs TRBV6-2 or TRBV6-3 and TRBJ2-2; weak D call: TRBD1 (6 bases). Germline assignment: CDR1 MNHEY and CDR2 SVGEGT. This CDR3 comprises 17 residues. The CDR3: CSSSSPQGRGDTGELFF. The CDR3 DNA is TGTTCCAGCAGCTCTCCACAGGGCCGTGGGGACACCGGGGAGCTGTTTTTT.

This clonotype was recorded at least ten times. The chain is built from TRBV20-1 and TRBJ2-7, with 10 bases aligning to TRBD2. Trimming cost V 5 bases and J 6 bases; bases outside gene matches: 7. The CDR3 is 13 residues long. Looked up from germline, CDR1 is DFQATT and CDR2 is SNEGSKA (reference sequence). The CDR3 bases are TGCAGTGCTGTAGCGGGGGGAACGGGCGAGCAGTACTTC. Translated, it gives CSAVAGGTGEQYF.

This clonotype was counted many times. The rearrangement links TRBV4-2 to TRBJ1-1, with D unresolved. This CDR3 has 13 residues. Germline-derived CDR1 and CDR2 are LGHNA and YNFKEQ. V was trimmed by 7 bases and J by 1 base, leaving 10 bases between them. This chain's CDR3 is CASTHGENTEAFF. As DNA, the CDR3 is TGTGCCAGCACCCACGGGGAGAACACTGAAGCTTTCTTT.

Note on this clonotype: A far larger clone is a single base away, which makes a read error likely. This likely comes from a read error, as the CDR3 has no conserved phenylalanine or tryptophan at its end. The chain recombines TRBV5-8 with TRBJ2-5; D tentatively reads TRBD1 or TRBD2 (5 bases each). The V gene lost 2 bases and the J gene lost 5 bases, with 10 bases spanning the gap. The CDR3 runs to 13 residues. Germline V CDR1 and CDR2: SGHTS, YDEGEE. CDR3 region: CASSLSREETQYL. The CDR3 region has the DNA TGTGCCAGCAGCTTAAGCAGGGAGGAGACCCAGTACCTC.

Comments on this clonotype: One end of the junction fails to match germline, which may point to a read error. The chain combines TRBV12-3 or TRBV12-4 with TRBJ1-4; D remains ambiguous. CDR3 length: 14 amino acids. The chain's CDR3 is CGSSLRSGVEKLFF. The CDR3 DNA reads as TGTGGCAGCTCACTCCGATCCGGGGTTGAAAAACTGTTTTTT.